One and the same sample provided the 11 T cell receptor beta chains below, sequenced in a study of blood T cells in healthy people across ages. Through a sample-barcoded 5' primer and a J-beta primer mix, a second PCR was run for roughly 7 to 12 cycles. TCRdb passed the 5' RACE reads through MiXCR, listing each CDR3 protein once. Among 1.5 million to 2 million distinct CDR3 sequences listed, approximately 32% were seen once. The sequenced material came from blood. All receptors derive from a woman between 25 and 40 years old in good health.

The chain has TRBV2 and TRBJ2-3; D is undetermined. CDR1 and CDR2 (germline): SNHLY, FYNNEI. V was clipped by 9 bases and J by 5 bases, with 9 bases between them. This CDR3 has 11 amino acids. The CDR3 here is CASGREDTQYF. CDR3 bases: TGTGCCAGTGGTAGGGAAGATACGCAGTATTTT.

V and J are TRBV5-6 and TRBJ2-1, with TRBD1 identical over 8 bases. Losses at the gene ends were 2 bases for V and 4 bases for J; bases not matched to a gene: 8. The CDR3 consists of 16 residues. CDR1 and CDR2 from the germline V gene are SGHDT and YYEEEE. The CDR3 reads CASSLRTGFFYNEQFF. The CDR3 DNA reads TGTGCCAGCAGCTTAAGGACAGGGTTCTTTTACAATGAGCAGTTCTTC.

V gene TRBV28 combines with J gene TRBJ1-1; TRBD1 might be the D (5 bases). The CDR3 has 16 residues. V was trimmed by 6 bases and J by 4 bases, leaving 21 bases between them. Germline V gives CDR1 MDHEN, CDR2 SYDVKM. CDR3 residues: CASSQGAWGATTEAFF. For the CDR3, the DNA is TGTGCCAGCAGCCAGGGAGCCTGGGGCGCGACCACTGAAGCTTTCTTT.

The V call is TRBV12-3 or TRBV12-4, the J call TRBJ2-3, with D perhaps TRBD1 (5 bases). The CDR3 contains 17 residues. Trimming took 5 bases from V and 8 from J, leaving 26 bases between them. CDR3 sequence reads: CASSNEIWGSSPGTQYF. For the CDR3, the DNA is TGTGCCAGCAGTAATGAAATCTGGGGCAGCAGTCCAGGTACGCAGTATTTT.

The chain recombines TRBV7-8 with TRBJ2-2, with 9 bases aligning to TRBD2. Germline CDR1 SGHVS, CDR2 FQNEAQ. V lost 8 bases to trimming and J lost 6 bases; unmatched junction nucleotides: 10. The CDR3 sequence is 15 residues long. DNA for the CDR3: TGTGCCAGCTTGTCGAGCGGGGGGTTCGCCGGGGAGCTGTTTTTT. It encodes CASLSSGGFAGELFF.

Here the CDR3 DNA reads TGCGCCAGCAGCCAAGTTCGGGGAGGGGAGGCTGAAGCTTTCTTT. Encoded protein: CASSQVRGGEAEAFF. The chain employs TRBV4-1 and TRBJ1-1; maybe TRBD1 (5 bases). CDR3 length: 15 residues. V was clipped by 1 base and J by 6 bases, with 15 bases between them. Germline V gene data show CDR1 as MGHRA and CDR2 as YSYEKL.

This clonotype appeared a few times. Written as DNA, the CDR3 is TGTGCCAGCAGTTCCGGACTAGCTCCTGACGCCGAGCAGTACTTC. Its translation: CASSSGLAPDAEQYF. The chain uses TRBV7-2 and TRBJ2-1, with 8 bases identical to TRBD2. The DNA end lines up better with TRBJ2-7; the J call may be wrong. This CDR3 comprises 15 residues. CDR1 is SGHTA and CDR2 is FQGNSA in the germline V gene.

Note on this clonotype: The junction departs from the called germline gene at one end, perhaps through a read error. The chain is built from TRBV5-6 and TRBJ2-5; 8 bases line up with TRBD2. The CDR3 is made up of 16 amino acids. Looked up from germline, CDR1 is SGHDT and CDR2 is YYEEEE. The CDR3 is CASSAKGTSQQETPYF. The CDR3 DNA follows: TGTGCCAGCAGCGCCAAAGGGACTAGTCAACAAGAGACCCCGTACTTC.

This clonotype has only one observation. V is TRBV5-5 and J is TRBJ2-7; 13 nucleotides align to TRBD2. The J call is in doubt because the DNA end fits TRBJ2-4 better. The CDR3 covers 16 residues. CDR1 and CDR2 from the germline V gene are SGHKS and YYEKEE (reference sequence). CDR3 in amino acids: CASSLELAGGRDIQYF. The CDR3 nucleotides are TGTGCCAGCAGCTTAGAACTAGCGGGAGGGCGGGACATTCAGTACTTC.

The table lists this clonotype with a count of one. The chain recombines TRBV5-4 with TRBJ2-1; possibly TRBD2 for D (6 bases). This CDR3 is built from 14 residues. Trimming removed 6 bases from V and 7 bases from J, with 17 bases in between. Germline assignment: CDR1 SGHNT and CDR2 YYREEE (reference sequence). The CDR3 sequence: CASTLGPSENEQFF. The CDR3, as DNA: TGTGCCAGCACGTTGGGGCCTAGCGAGAATGAGCAGTTCTTC.

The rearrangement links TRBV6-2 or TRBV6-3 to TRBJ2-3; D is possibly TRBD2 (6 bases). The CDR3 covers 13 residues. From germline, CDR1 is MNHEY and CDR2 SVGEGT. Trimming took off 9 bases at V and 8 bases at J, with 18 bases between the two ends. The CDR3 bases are TGTGCCAGTTCTGAAATAGCGGTCGTTACGCAGTATTTT. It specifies CASSEIAVVTQYF.